These 20 T cell receptor beta chains came from one sample sequenced in a study of blood T cells in healthy people across ages. Next came a second PCR, run for about 6 to 12 cycles, which used a sample-barcoded 5' primer along with a J-beta primer mix. MiXCR, run by TCRdb on the 5' RACE reads, gives a single entry per CDR3 protein. The repertoire has about 1.6 million distinct CDR3 sequences, roughly 32% of them found once; the top ten carry roughly 10%. Material for sequencing was blood. These receptors were obtained from a woman in her 30s in good health.

The chain has TRBV5-6 and TRBJ1-2, with TRBD1 as a possible D gene (5 bases). Germline V lookup: CDR1 SGHDT, CDR2 YYEEEE. The CDR3 length is 13 residues. Trimming stripped 1 base from V and 4 bases from J, with 8 bases between. CDR3 region: CASSLNGAYGYTF. CDR3 DNA: TGTGCCAGCAGCTTGAACGGGGCCTATGGCTACACCTTC.

The V gene is TRBV20-1, the J gene TRBJ2-3; TRBD1 might be the D (5 bases). CDR1 and CDR2 from the germline V gene are DFQATT and SNEGSKA (reference sequence). The CDR3 runs 14 residues. Trimming stripped 0 bases from V and 6 bases from J, with 13 bases between. The CDR3 here is CSARDTVGRDTQYF. The CDR3 region has the DNA TGCAGTGCTAGAGACACCGTGGGGCGGGATACGCAGTATTTT.

This clonotype has more than one count but fewer than ten. The gene calls are TRBV25-1 and TRBJ2-5; TRBD2 is a possible D gene (5 bases). The germline CDR1 and CDR2 sequences are MGHDK and SYGVNS. The CDR3 loop spans 14 amino acids. V was shortened by 2 bases and J by 3 bases, with 10 bases between the two germline ends. CDR3 DNA: TGTGCCAGCAGTGAACCCACTAGTGAAGAGACCCAGTACTTC. Protein product: CASSEPTSEETQYF.

This clonotype appeared a few times. The gene calls are TRBV20-1 and TRBJ2-1; D remains ambiguous. Looked up from germline, CDR1 is DFQATT and CDR2 is SNEGSKA (reference sequence). The CDR3 has 12 amino acids. With 3 bases removed from V and 7 bases from J, the gap between germline ends came to 10 bases. CDR3 residues: CSARGTPNEQFF. Here the CDR3 DNA reads TGCAGTGCTAGGGGCACCCCTAATGAGCAGTTCTTC.

There are a few counts of this clonotype. This chain joins TRBV4-1 and TRBJ2-1; D is undetermined. V was trimmed by 6 bases and J by 0 bases, leaving 15 bases between them. The germline CDR1 and CDR2 sequences are MGHRA and YSYEKL. The CDR3 runs to 16 residues. This chain's CDR3 is CASRRSEIISYNEQFF. CDR3 nucleotides: TGCGCCAGCAGACGAAGCGAGATTATCTCCTACAATGAGCAGTTCTTC.

The rearrangement uses TRBV20-1 and TRBJ2-3; 7 bases fit TRBD2. V dropped 5 bases and J dropped 2; count of bases not matched to a gene: 13. Germline CDR1 DFQATT, CDR2 SNEGSKA (reference sequence). The CDR3 length is 16 residues. The CDR3 DNA is TGCAGTGCTCCCCGCTGGGGGGGACGCCCCACAGATACGCAGTATTTT. This encodes CSAPRWGGRPTDTQYF.

J is TRBJ2-7 and V is TRBV27; D uncertain. The CDR3 contains 13 residues. The V end was cut by 0 bases, the J end by 3 bases, with 6 bases between. Per the germline V gene, CDR1 is MNHEY and CDR2 is SMNVEV (reference sequence). DNA of the CDR3: TGTGCCAGCAGTTTATCATCGTACTACGAGCAGTACTTC. This encodes CASSLSSYYEQYF.

The CDR3, as DNA: TGTGCCAGCAGTCCACGTTCAGGGGGAACTGGCTACACCTTC. Translated: CASSPRSGGTGYTF. V is TRBV27 and J is TRBJ1-2, with 7 bases identical to TRBD1. The CDR3 covers 14 residues. The V and J ends lost 5 bases and 7 bases, in that order; junction bases with no gene match: 10. Germline V gene data show CDR1 as MNHEY and CDR2 as SMNVEV (reference sequence).

This clonotype was picked up a small number of times. The chain couples TRBV20-1 to TRBJ2-7, with 13 bases aligning to TRBD2. Germline CDR1 and CDR2: DFQATT and SNEGSKA (reference sequence). The J segment lost 6 bases and the V segment lost 6 bases, leaving 8 bases of the junction unmatched. CDR3 size: 14 residues. The CDR3 sequence: CSARTSGSKGEQYF. The CDR3 DNA sequence: TGCAGTGCAAGGACTAGCGGGAGCAAAGGCGAGCAGTACTTC.

This chain connects TRBV15 to TRBJ2-7; the match to TRBD1 covers 9 bases. The CDR3 covers 12 residues. V lost 8 bases and J lost 2; bases outside the gene matches: 1. CDR1 LNHNV and CDR2 YYDKDF come from the germline V gene (reference sequence). The CDR3 DNA is TGTGCCACCGGGACAGGGACCTACGAGCAGTACTTC. It yields the protein CATGTGTYEQYF. Based on the CDR3 plus reference TRBV15 and TRBJ2-7, the full variable domain is DAMVIQNPRYQVTQFGKPVTLSCSQTLNHNVMYWYQQKSSQAPKLLFHYYDKDFNNEADTPDNFQSRRPNTSFCFLDIRSPGLGDTAMYLCATGTGTYEQYFGPGTRLTVT.

This clonotype was observed a single time. The rearrangement joins TRBV6-1 to TRBJ2-7; the D gene is possibly TRBD1 (6 bases). CDR1 is MNHNS, CDR2 SASEGT, per germline. The V end was cut by 6 bases, the J end by 3 bases, with 15 bases between. CDR3 size: 14 residues. CDR3 loop: CASRVGQISYEQYF. CDR3 nucleotides: TGTGCCAGCAGAGTAGGACAGATCAGCTACGAGCAGTACTTC.

This sequence joins TRBV21-1 and TRBJ1-1; the table's D call of TRBD1 was not tested on the DNA. TRBV21-1 is a known pseudogene. The CDR3 is 15 amino acids. The CDR3 bases are TGTGCCAGCAGCGGGGGGACAGGGGGCGTCCCTGAAGCTTTCTTT. Its translation is CASSGGTGGVPEAFF.

V is TRBV6-1 and J is TRBJ1-5, with a possible D match to TRBD1 (5 bases). Germline lookup yields CDR1 MNHNS and CDR2 SASEGT. Trimming shortened V by 8 bases and J by 4 bases, and 18 bases separated the two germline ends. This CDR3 is 15 amino acids long. Here the CDR3 reads CASVRLDSINQPQHF. The CDR3 DNA sequence: TGTGCCAGCGTTCGGCTCGACAGTATAAATCAGCCCCAGCATTTT.

V usage is TRBV4-1 and J usage is TRBJ2-1; maybe TRBD1 (6 bases). Trimming shortened V by 2 bases and J by 8 bases, and 13 bases separated the two germline ends. CDR1 and CDR2 (germline): MGHRA, YSYEKL. This CDR3 is built from 14 residues. CDR3 loop: CASSQRFGGDEQFF. The CDR3 region has the DNA TGCGCCAGCAGCCAAAGGTTTGGGGGCGATGAGCAGTTCTTC.

The chain employs TRBV5-4 and TRBJ2-5, with 10 bases matching TRBD2. The CDR3 has 17 amino acids. V lost 4 bases to trimming and J lost 4 bases; unmatched junction nucleotides: 13. From germline, CDR1 is SGHNT and CDR2 YYREEE (reference sequence). The CDR3 DNA follows: TGTGCCAGCAGCCTGGGGGCGAGCGGGAGGGCGAGAGAGACCCAGTACTTC. It codes for CASSLGASGRARETQYF.

J is TRBJ2-7 and V is TRBV3-1; TRBD1 agrees at 11 bases. The CDR3 totals 15 residues. Looked up from germline, CDR1 is LGHDT and CDR2 is YNNKEL (reference sequence). Losses at the gene ends were 4 bases for V and 1 base for J; bases not matched to a gene: 3. As DNA, the CDR3 is TGTGCCAGCAGCCCTGGGGACAGGGGGTCCTACGAGCAGTACTTC. This encodes CASSPGDRGSYEQYF.

V usage is TRBV5-1 and J usage is TRBJ2-1; 9 bases fit TRBD2. In germline, CDR1 is SGHRS, CDR2 YFSETQ. This CDR3 is 16 amino acids long. Trimming cost V 6 bases and J 5 bases; bases outside gene matches: 12. The CDR3 nucleotides are TGCGCCAGCAATCCCCGGGCGGGGGGGCCCCACAATGAGCAGTTCTTC. As protein: CASNPRAGGPHNEQFF. The full variable domain, completed using reference TRBV5-1 and TRBJ2-1, is KAGVTQTPRYLIKTRGQQVTLSCSPISGHRSVSWYQQTPGQGLQFLFEYFSETQRNKGNFPGRFSGRQFSNSRSEMNVSTLELGDSALYLCASNPRAGGPHNEQFFGPGTRLTVL.

The chain employs TRBV29-1 and TRBJ1-2, with D maybe TRBD1 (5 bases). V was clipped by 1 base and J by 3 bases, with 15 bases between them. The CDR3 is 15 amino acids. In germline, CDR1 is SQVTM, CDR2 ANQGSEA. This CDR3 reads CSVEGVGERDYGYTF. The DNA for the CDR3 is TGCAGCGTTGAAGGGGTGGGGGAACGGGACTATGGCTACACCTTC.

This clonotype came up once. A much larger clonotype is one base distant, so this may be a read error. V and J are TRBV7-2 and TRBJ1-2; no firm D call. Germline V CDR1 and CDR2: SGHTA, FQGNSA. The CDR3 has 14 residues. The CDR3: CANSPRQSYYGYTF. DNA for the CDR3: TGTGCCAACAGCCCGCGGCAGAGCTACTATGGCTACACCTTC. Using reference TRBV7-2 and TRBJ1-2 for the parts outside the CDR3, the full variable domain is GAGVSQSPSNKVTEKGKDVELRCDPISGHTALYWYRQSLGQGLEFLIYFQGNSAPDKSGLPSDRFSAERTGGSVSTLTIQRTQQEDSAVYLCANSPRQSYYGYTFGSGTRLTVV.

This clonotype was counted ten times or more. The rearrangement uses TRBV7-6 and TRBJ2-7; a possible D gene is TRBD1 (7 bases). Germline values: CDR1 SGHVS, CDR2 FNYEAQ. The CDR3 spans 16 residues. The germline V and J ends were trimmed by 3 bases and 6 bases, with 21 bases remaining between them. The CDR3 spells CASSFPLTGTYGEQYF. Here the CDR3 DNA reads TGTGCCAGCAGCTTCCCCTTGACAGGGACTTACGGCGAGCAGTACTTC.